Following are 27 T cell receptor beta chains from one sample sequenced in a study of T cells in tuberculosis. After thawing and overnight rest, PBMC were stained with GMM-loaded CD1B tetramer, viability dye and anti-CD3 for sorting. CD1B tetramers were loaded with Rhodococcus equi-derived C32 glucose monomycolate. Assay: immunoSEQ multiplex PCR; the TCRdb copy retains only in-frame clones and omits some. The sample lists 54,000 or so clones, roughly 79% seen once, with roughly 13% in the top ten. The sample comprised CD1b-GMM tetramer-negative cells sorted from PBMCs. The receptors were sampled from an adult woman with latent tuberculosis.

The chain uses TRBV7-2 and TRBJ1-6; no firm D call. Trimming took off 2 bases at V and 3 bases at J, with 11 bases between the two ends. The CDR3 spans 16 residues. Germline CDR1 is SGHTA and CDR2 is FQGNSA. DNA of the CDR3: TGTGCCAGCAGCTTATCGATGGGCTTCTATAATTCACCCCTCCACTTT. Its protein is CASSLSMGFYNSPLHF. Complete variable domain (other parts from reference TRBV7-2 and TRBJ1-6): GAGVSQSPSNKVTEKGKDVELRCDPISGHTALYWYRQSLGQGLEFLIYFQGNSAPDKSGLPSDRFSAERTGGSVSTLTIQRTQQEDSAVYLCASSLSMGFYNSPLHFGNGTRLTVT.

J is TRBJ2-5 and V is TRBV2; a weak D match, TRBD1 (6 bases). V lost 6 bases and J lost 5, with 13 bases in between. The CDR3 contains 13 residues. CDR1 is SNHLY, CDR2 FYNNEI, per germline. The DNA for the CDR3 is TGTGCCAGCAGGACGGACAGATTGGAGACCCAGTACTTC. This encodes CASRTDRLETQYF.

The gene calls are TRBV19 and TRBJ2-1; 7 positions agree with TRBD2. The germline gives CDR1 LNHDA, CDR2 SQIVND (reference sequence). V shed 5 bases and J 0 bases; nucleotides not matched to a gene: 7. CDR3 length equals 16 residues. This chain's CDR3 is CASSRKREGSYNEQFF. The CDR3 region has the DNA TGTGCCAGTAGTCGTAAGCGGGAAGGCTCCTACAATGAGCAGTTCTTC.

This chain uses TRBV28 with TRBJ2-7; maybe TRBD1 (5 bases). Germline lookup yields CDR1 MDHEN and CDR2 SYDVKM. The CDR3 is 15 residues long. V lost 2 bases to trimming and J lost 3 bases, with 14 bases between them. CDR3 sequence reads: CASSLRQGRNYEQYF. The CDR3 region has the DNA TGTGCCAGCAGTTTACGGCAGGGAAGGAACTACGAGCAGTACTTC.

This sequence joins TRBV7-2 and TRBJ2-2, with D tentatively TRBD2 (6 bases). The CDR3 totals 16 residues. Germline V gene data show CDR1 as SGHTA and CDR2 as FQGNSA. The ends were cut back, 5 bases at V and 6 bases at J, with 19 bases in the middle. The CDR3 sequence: CASSPSRHGGAGELFF. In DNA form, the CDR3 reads TGTGCCAGCAGCCCGAGCAGGCACGGAGGGGCCGGGGAGCTGTTTTTT. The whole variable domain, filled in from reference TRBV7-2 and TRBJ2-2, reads GAGVSQSPSNKVTEKGKDVELRCDPISGHTALYWYRQSLGQGLEFLIYFQGNSAPDKSGLPSDRFSAERTGGSVSTLTIQRTQQEDSAVYLCASSPSRHGGAGELFFGEGSRLTVL.

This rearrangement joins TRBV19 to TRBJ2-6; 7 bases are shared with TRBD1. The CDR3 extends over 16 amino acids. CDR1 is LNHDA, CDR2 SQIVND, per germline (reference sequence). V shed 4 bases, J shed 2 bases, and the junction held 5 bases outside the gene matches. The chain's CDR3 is CASSTDRKAGANVLTF. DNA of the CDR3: TGTGCCAGTAGTACGGACAGGAAAGCTGGGGCCAACGTCCTGACTTTC.

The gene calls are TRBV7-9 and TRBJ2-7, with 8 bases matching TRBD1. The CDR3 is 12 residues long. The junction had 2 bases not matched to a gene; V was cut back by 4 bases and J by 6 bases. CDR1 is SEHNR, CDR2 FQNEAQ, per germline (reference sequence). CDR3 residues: CASSSGQGEQYF. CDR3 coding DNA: TGTGCCAGCAGCTCCGGACAGGGCGAGCAGTACTTC.

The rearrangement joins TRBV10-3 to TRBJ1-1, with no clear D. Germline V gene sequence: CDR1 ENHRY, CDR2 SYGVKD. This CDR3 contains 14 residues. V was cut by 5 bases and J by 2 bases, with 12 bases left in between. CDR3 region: CAISSNPGNTEAFF. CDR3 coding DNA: TGTGCCATCAGTTCCAACCCAGGTAACACTGAAGCTTTCTTT.

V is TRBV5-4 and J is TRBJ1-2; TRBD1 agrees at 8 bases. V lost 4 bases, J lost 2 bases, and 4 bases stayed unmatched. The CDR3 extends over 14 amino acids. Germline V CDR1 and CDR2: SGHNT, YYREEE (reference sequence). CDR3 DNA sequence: TGTGCCAGCAGCAATGACAGGGGAAACTATGGCTACACCTTC. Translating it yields CASSNDRGNYGYTF.

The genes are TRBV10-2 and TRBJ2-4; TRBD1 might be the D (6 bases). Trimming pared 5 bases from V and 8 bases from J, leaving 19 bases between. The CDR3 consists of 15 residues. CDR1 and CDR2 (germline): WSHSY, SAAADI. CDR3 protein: CASSTGTPTFDIQYF. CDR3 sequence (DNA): TGCGCCAGCAGTACCGGGACACCTACTTTTGACATTCAGTACTTC.

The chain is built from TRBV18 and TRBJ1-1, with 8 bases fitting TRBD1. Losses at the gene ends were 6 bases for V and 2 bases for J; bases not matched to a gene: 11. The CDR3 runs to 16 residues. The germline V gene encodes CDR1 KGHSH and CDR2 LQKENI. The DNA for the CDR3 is TGTGCCAGCTCGGGGGGGGCAGGGGGCACCAACACTGAAGCTTTCTTT. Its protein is CASSGGAGGTNTEAFF. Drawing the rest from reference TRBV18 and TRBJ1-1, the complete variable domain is NAGVMQNPRHLVRRRGQEARLRCSPMKGHSHVYWYRQLPEEGLKFMVYLQKENIIDESGMPKERFSAEFPKEGPSILRIQQVVRGDSAAYFCASSGGAGGTNTEAFFGQGTRLTVV.

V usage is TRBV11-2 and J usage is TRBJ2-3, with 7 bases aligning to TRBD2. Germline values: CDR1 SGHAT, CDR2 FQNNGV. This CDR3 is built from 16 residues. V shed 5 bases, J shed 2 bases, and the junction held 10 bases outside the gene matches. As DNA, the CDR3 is TGTGCCAGCAGCCCGAGGACTAGTCCGCTCACAGATACGCAGTATTTT. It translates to CASSPRTSPLTDTQYF.

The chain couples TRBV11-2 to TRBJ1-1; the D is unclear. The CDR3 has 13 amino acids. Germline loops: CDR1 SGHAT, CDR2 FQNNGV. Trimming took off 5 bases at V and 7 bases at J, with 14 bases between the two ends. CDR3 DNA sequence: TGTGCCAGCAGCCGAGCTGCCGTCGGTGAAGCTTTCTTT. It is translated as CASSRAAVGEAFF.

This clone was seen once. The DNA for the CDR3 is TGTGCCAGTAGTATCAGAGGCTCAGGGAACAGCTATGGCTACACCTTC. Protein: CASSIRGSGNSYGYTF. J is TRBJ1-2 and V is TRBV19; tentative D call: TRBD1 (5 bases). Trimming stripped 3 bases from V and 4 bases from J, with 18 bases between. This CDR3 contains 16 residues. CDR1 and CDR2 from the germline V gene are LNHDA and SQIVND (reference sequence).

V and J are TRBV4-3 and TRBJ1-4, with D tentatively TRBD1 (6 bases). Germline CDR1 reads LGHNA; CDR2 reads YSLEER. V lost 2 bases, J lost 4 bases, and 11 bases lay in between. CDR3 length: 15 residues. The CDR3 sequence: CASSQWAGVNEKLFF. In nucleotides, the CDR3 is TGCGCCAGCAGCCAATGGGCAGGGGTTAATGAAAAACTGTTTTTT.

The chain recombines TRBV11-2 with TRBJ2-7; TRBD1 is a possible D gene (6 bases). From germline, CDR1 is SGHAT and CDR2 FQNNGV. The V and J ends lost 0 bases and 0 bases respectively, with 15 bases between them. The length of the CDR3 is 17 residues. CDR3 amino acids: CASSLDPFGQSSYEQYF. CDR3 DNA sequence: TGTGCCAGCAGCTTAGACCCTTTCGGACAGTCCTCCTACGAGCAGTACTTC.

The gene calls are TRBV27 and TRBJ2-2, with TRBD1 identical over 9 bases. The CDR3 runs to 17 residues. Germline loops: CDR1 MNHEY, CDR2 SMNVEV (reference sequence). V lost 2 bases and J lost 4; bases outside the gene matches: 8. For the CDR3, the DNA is TGTGCCAGCAGTTTAAACGTACAGGGGGCGCGCACCGGGGAGCTGTTTTTT. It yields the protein CASSLNVQGARTGELFF.

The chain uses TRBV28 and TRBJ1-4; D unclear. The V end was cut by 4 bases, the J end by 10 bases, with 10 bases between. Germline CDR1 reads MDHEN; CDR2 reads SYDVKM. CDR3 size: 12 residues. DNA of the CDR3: TGTGCCAGCAGTTCAACTCCGGGAAAACTGTTTTTT. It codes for CASSSTPGKLFF.

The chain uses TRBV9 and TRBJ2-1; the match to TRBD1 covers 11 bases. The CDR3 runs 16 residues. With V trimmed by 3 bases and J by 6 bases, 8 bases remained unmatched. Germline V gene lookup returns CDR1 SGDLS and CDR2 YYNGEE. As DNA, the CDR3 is TGTGCCAGCAGCGCTCTCGGGACAGGGGGTAGCAATGAGCAGTTCTTC. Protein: CASSALGTGGSNEQFF. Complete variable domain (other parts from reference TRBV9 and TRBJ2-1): DSGVTQTPKHLITATGQRVTLRCSPRSGDLSVYWYQQSLDQGLQFLIQYYNGEERAKGNILERFSAQQFPDLHSELNLSSLELGDSALYFCASSALGTGGSNEQFFGPGTRLTVL.

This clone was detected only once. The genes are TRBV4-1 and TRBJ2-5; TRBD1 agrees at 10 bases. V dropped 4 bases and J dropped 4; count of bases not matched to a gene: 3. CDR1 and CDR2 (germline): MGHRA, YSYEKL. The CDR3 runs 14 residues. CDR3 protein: CASSPGQGRETQYF. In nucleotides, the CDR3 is TGCGCCAGCAGCCCGGGACAGGGGAGAGAGACCCAGTACTTC.

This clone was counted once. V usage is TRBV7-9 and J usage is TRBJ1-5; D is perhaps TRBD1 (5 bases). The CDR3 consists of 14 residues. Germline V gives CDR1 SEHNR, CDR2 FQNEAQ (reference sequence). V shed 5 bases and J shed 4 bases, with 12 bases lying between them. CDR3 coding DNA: TGTGCCAGCAGCCCGGGGGGGATGAATCAGCCCCAGCATTTT. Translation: CASSPGGMNQPQHF.

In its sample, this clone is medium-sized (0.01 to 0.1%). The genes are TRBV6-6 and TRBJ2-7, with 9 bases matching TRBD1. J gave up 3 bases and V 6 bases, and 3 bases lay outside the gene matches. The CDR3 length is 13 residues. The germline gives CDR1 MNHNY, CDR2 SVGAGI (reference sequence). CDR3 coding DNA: TGTGCCAGCAGGCCGGACAGGGGCTACGAGCAGTACTTC. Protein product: CASRPDRGYEQYF.

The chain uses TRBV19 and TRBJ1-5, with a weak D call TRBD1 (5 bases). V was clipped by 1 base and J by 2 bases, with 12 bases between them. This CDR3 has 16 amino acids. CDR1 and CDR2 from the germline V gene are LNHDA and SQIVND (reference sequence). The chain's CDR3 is CASSIVGPPGNQPQHF. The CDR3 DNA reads TGTGCCAGTAGTATAGTGGGGCCGCCTGGCAATCAGCCCCAGCATTTT.

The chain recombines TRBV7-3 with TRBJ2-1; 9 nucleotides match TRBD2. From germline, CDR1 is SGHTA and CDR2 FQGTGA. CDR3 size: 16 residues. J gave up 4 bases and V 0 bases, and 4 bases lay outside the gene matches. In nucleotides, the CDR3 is TGTGCCAGCAGCTTAACAGCGGGAGGAGGTTACAATGAGCAGTTCTTC. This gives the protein CASSLTAGGGYNEQFF.

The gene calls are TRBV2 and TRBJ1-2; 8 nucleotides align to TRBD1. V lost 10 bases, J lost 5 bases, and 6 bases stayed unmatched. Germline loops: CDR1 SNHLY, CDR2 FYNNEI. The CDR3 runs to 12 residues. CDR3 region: CATGQGEYGYTF. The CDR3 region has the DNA TGTGCCACCGGACAGGGTGAATATGGCTACACCTTC.

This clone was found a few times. The CDR3 is CAIREGAAGNTIYF. The CDR3 DNA follows: TGTGCCATCAGGGAGGGGGCGGCTGGAAACACCATATATTTT. V and J are TRBV10-3 and TRBJ1-3; 7 bases agree with TRBD1. Germline V gene lookup returns CDR1 ENHRY and CDR2 SYGVKD. J lost 2 bases, V lost 6 bases, and 4 bases had no gene match. This CDR3 comprises 14 residues.

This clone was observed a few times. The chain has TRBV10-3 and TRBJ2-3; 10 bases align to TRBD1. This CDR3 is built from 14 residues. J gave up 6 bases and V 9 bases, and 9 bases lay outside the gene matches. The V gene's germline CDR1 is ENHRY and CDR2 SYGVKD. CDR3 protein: CAICPGTGVDTQYF. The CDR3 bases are TGTGCCATTTGTCCCGGGACAGGGGTTGATACGCAGTATTTT.